Reported below is one T cell receptor (beta chain). The germline V gene has CDR1 SGHRS and CDR2 YFSETQ. CDR3 length: 13 amino acids. The germline V and J ends were trimmed by 5 bases and 1 base, with 7 bases remaining between them. The sample is drawn from a study of T cell responses to AZD1222 COVID-19 vaccine. Here immunoSEQ multiplex PCR was the method, and the copy in TCRdb shows in-frame clones only, minus some. Seen here are 75,000 to 80,000 clones, 60% to 85% observed once, and the top ten hold 25% to 30%. The input for sequencing was peripheral blood, taken 28 days after the second dose of the MenACWY control vaccine. The sequence was obtained from an adult who received the MenACWY meningococcal vaccine as a control. V gene TRBV5-1 combines with J gene TRBJ2-1; D possibly matches TRBD1 or TRBD2 (6 bases each). The CDR3: CASRGGSYNEQFF. The CDR3 region has the DNA TGCGCCAGCAGAGGGGGGTCCTACAATGAGCAGTTCTTC.